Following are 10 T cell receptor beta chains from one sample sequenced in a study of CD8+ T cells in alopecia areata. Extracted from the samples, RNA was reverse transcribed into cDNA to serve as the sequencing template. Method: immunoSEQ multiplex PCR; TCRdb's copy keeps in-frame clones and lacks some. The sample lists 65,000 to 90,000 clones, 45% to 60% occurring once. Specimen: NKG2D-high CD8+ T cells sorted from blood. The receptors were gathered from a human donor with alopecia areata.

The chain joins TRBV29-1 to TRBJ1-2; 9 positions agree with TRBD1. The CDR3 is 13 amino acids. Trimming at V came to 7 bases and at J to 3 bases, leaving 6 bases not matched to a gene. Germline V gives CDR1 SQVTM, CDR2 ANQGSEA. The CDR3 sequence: CSGSQGADYGYTF. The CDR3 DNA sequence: TGCAGCGGCTCACAGGGGGCGGACTATGGCTACACCTTC.

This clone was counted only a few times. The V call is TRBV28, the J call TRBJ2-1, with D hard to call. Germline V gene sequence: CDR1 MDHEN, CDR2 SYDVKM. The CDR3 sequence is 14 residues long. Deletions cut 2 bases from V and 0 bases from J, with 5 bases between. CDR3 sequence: CASSLRDSYNEQFF. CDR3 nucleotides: TGTGCCAGCAGTTTAAGGGACTCCTACAATGAGCAGTTCTTC.

CDR3 loop: CASSHDRGYEQYF. CDR3 DNA: TGCGCCAGCAGCCACGACAGGGGGTACGAGCAGTACTTC. The chain employs TRBV4-1 and TRBJ2-7, with 9 positions matching TRBD1. Germline V gene sequence: CDR1 MGHRA, CDR2 YSYEKL. V lost 3 bases, J lost 4 bases, and 1 base stayed unmatched. The CDR3 spans 13 residues.

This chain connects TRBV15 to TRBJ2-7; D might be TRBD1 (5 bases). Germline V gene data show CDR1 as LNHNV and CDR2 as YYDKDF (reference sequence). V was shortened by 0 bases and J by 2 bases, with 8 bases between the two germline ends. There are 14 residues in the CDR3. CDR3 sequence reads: CATSRDSTAYEQYF. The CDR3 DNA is TGTGCCACCAGCAGAGATTCGACAGCCTACGAGCAGTACTTC.

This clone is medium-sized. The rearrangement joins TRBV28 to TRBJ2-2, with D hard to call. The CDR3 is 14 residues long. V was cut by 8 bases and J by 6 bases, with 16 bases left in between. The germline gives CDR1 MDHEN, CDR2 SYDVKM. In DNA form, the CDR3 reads TGTGCCAGCCATCCTCCCTTGTTGCCCGGGGAGCTGTTTTTT. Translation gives CASHPPLLPGELFF. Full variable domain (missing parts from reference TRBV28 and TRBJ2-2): DVKVTQSSRYLVKRTGEKVFLECVQDMDHENMFWYRQDPGLGLRLIYFSYDVKMKEKGDIPEGYSVSREKKERFSLILESASTNQTSMYLCASHPPLLPGELFFGEGSRLTVL.

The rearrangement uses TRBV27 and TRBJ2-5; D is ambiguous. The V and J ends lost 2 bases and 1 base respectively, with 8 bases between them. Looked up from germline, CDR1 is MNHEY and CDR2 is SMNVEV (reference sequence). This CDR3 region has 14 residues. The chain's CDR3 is CASSLGVAQETQYF. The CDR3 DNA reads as TGTGCCAGCAGTTTAGGTGTAGCCCAAGAGACCCAGTACTTC.

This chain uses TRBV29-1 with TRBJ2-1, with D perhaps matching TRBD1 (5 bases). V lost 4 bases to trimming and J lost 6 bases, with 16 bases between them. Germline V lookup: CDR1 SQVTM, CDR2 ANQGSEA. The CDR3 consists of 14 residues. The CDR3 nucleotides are TGCAGCGTTGCAGTAGGGGAATTGGGCAATGAGCAGTTCTTC. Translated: CSVAVGELGNEQFF.

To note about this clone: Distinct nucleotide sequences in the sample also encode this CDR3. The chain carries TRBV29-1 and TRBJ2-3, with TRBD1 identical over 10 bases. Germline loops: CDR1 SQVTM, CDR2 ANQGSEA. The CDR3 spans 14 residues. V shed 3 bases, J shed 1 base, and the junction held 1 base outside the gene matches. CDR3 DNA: TGCAGCGTTGACGGGACAGGGGGCACAGATACGCAGTATTTT. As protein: CSVDGTGGTDTQYF.

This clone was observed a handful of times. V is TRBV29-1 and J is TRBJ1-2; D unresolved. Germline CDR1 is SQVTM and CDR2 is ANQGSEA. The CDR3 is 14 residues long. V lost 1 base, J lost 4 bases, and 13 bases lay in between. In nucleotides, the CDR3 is TGCAGCGTTGAAGGGGAGGACGGGAGCTATGGCTACACCTTC. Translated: CSVEGEDGSYGYTF. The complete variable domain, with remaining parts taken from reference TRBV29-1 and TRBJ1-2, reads SAVISQKPSRDICQRGTSLTIQCQVDSQVTMMFWYRQQPGQSLTLIATANQGSEATYESGFVIDKFPISRPNLTFSTLTVSNMSPEDSSIYLCSVEGEDGSYGYTFGSGTRLTVV.

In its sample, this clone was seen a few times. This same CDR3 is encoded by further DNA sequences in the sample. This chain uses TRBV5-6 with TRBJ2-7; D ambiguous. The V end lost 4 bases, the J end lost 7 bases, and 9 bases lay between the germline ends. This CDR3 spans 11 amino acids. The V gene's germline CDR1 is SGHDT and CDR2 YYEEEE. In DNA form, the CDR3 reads TGTGCCAGCAGCCTCTCCCGGGAGCAGTACTTC. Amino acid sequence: CASSLSREQYF.